The next 28 T cell receptor beta chains were all read from a single sample in a study of Graves' ophthalmopathy and Graves' hyperthyroidism (dated 2018 in TCRdb). The sequencer listed for this sample is Illumina HiSeq 2000. TCR beta CDR3 regions were amplified from RNA transcripts for repertoire sequencing. The first round of RT-PCR was done with HTBI primers and the Qiagen OneStep RT-PCR kit, and was followed by a second round of multiplex PCR, then size selection and purification. TCRdb trimmed the raw reads at Q25, called clones with MiXCR and kept productive beta chains. Each record represents a unique CDR3 protein, reported with the most common genes and DNA among its rows. Within this sample are roughly 600,000 distinct CDR3 sequences, with 35% to 40% of them counted one time only. The ten largest clones capture roughly 4.5% of the sample. The specimen was peripheral blood or thyroid tissue (not recorded which). These receptors were obtained from an adult man with Graves' hyperthyroidism.

This clonotype has at least ten counts. The rearrangement joins TRBV6-5 to TRBJ1-2; D not resolved. Germline V gives CDR1 MNHEY, CDR2 SVGAGI. CDR3 length: 12 amino acids. Trimming left V 6 bases short and J 8 bases short, with 13 bases between. For the CDR3, the DNA is TGTGCCAGCAGCCCGACTATGGGGGGCTACACCTTC. Protein: CASSPTMGGYTF.

This clonotype was recorded many times. The J gene is TRBJ1-6, the V gene TRBV12-3 or TRBV12-4, with 7 positions matching TRBD1. Trimming removed 5 bases from V and 10 bases from J; junction bases left unmatched: 11. This CDR3 region has 15 residues. In DNA form, the CDR3 reads TGTGCCAGCAGTCCCGACAGGGTCAACGGCTCACCCCTCCACTTT. Protein product: CASSPDRVNGSPLHF.

The chain couples TRBV15 to TRBJ2-5; D ambiguous. The CDR3 contains 12 residues. Germline CDR1 and CDR2: LNHNV and YYDKDF (reference sequence). V lost 10 bases and J 0 bases, leaving 9 bases between the germline ends. The CDR3 spells CASGKNQETQYF. CDR3 bases: TGTGCCAGCGGCAAGAACCAAGAGACCCAGTACTTC.

In the case of this clonotype: This may stem from a read error, because a much larger clone lies one nucleotide away. V usage is TRBV5-4 and J usage is TRBJ1-1, with D possibly matching TRBD1 (6 bases). CDR3 length: 14 residues. CDR1 and CDR2 (germline): SGHNT, YYREEE (reference sequence). The V gene lost 0 bases and the J gene lost 7 bases, with 13 bases spanning the gap. The CDR3: CASSLEQGSIEAFF. For the CDR3, the DNA is TGTGCCAGCAGCTTGGAACAGGGTAGTATTGAAGCTTTCTTT. Variable domain in full (rest from reference TRBV5-4 and TRBJ1-1): ETGVTQSPTHLIKTRGQQVTLRCSSQSGHNTVSWYQQALGQGPQFIFQYYREEENGRGNFPPRFSGLQFPNYSSELNVNALELDDSALYLCASSLEQGSIEAFFGQGTRLTVV.

The chain employs TRBV7-9 and TRBJ2-7; 9 bases align to TRBD1. V shed 3 bases and J 2 bases; nucleotides not matched to a gene: 2. CDR3 size: 14 residues. CDR1 is SEHNR, CDR2 FQNEAQ, per germline (reference sequence). The CDR3 region has the DNA TGTGCCAGCAGCTTCTGGGACAGGGCCTACGAGCAGTACTTC. Translation: CASSFWDRAYEQYF.

The chain uses TRBV7-2 and TRBJ2-2; 8 bases align to TRBD2. CDR1 and CDR2 from the germline V gene are SGHTA and FQGNSA. Trimming at V came to 1 base and at J to 2 bases, leaving 3 bases not matched to a gene. This CDR3 has 16 residues. The CDR3 nucleotides read TGTGCCAGCAGCTTAGTGCGGGGGGATAACACCGGGGAGCTGTTTTTT. Its translation is CASSLVRGDNTGELFF.

This clonotype was detected ten times or more. The V and J genes are TRBV7-8 and TRBJ1-5; 9 bases are a match to TRBD1. The length of the CDR3 is 16 residues. Germline CDR1 is SGHVS and CDR2 is FQNEAQ. Trimming removed 5 bases from V and 1 base from J; junction bases left unmatched: 6. Here the CDR3 reads CASSTTGGESNQPQHF. DNA for the CDR3: TGTGCCAGCAGCACAACAGGGGGCGAGAGCAATCAGCCCCAGCATTTT.

This clonotype was observed at least ten times. The V gene is TRBV6-5, the J gene TRBJ1-2; 7 nucleotides line up with TRBD1. The length of the CDR3 is 15 residues. The J segment lost 2 bases and the V segment lost 5 bases, leaving 8 bases of the junction unmatched. CDR1 is MNHEY and CDR2 is SVGAGI in the germline V gene. The CDR3 bases are TGTGCCAGCAGTGGCCCCTCACAGGGGAACTATGGCTACACCTTC. It codes for CASSGPSQGNYGYTF.

This chain uses TRBV5-1 with TRBJ1-2; D may be TRBD1 (5 bases). V was trimmed by 0 bases and J by 5 bases, leaving 14 bases between them. CDR1 is SGHRS and CDR2 is YFSETQ in the germline V gene. The CDR3 runs 15 residues. DNA of the CDR3: TGCGCCAGCAGCTTGGCCAGATGGGCAGGGTATGGCTACACCTTC. This translates into CASSLARWAGYGYTF.

This clonotype was counted many times. As DNA, the CDR3 is TGTGCCTGGAGTGTAGACCCCTTGGGTTCACCCCTCCACTTT. Its translation: CAWSVDPLGSPLHF. V usage is TRBV30 and J usage is TRBJ1-6; D ambiguous. Germline V lookup: CDR1 GTSNPN, CDR2 SVGIG (reference sequence). The germline V and J ends were trimmed by 0 bases and 9 bases, with 12 bases remaining between them. This CDR3 has 14 residues.

This clonotype was recorded at least ten times. The rearrangement joins TRBV7-2 to TRBJ2-7; the match to TRBD2 covers 8 bases. J gave up 4 bases and V 5 bases, and 13 bases lay outside the gene matches. In germline, CDR1 is SGHTA, CDR2 FQGNSA. The CDR3 has 16 residues. CDR3 amino acids: CASSQIPAGASYEQYF. CDR3 DNA sequence: TGTGCCAGCAGCCAGATACCAGCGGGAGCGAGTTACGAGCAGTACTTC.

This clonotype was seen many times. The genes are TRBV7-9 and TRBJ1-2; 8 nucleotides match TRBD1. J was trimmed by 2 bases and V by 7 bases; bases with no gene match: 6. Germline loops: CDR1 SEHNR, CDR2 FQNEAQ (reference sequence). The CDR3 has 14 amino acids. CDR3 amino acids: CASTTTGANYGYTF. DNA for the CDR3: TGTGCCAGCACTACGACAGGGGCCAACTATGGCTACACCTTC.

The chain combines TRBV12-3 or TRBV12-4 with TRBJ2-5; 7 nucleotides match TRBD2. The CDR3 is 15 amino acids. The ends lost 3 bases at V and 4 bases at J; junction bases unmatched: 8. CDR3 region: CASSFLLGRGETQYF. As DNA, the CDR3 is TGTGCCAGCAGTTTTTTATTGGGGAGGGGAGAGACCCAGTACTTC.

A few counts support this clonotype. The chain links TRBV9 to TRBJ2-7, with D tentatively TRBD1 (6 bases). This CDR3 is built from 15 residues. With 4 bases removed from V and 3 bases from J, the gap between germline ends came to 17 bases. The germline V gene encodes CDR1 SGDLS and CDR2 YYNGEE. The CDR3 DNA is TGTGCCAGCAGCCTCGAGGACAGCCCACACTACGAGCAGTACTTC. Protein sequence: CASSLEDSPHYEQYF.

The chain has TRBV13 and TRBJ2-7, with TRBD1 matching 9 bases. With V trimmed by 2 bases and J by 5 bases, 13 bases remained unmatched. The CDR3 consists of 17 residues. Germline V gene lookup returns CDR1 PRHDT and CDR2 FYEKMQ (reference sequence). CDR3 loop: CASSLRFRVQGADEQYF. The CDR3, as DNA: TGTGCCAGCAGCTTACGCTTTAGGGTACAGGGGGCAGACGAGCAGTACTTC.

Comments on this clonotype: This clone may be a read error of a much larger clone one base away. This rearrangement joins TRBV7-2 to TRBJ1-1; unclear D gene. V lost 5 bases to trimming and J lost 8 bases, with 15 bases between them. The CDR3 totals 13 residues. Germline lookup yields CDR1 SGHTA and CDR2 FQGNSA. As DNA, the CDR3 is TGTGCCAGCAGCCTCAACCGGGATGGCGAAGCTTTCTTT. This translates into CASSLNRDGEAFF.

This clonotype was seen a handful of times. This may arise from a read error, as a much more abundant clone is one base away. CDR3 region: CASSSTGEQYF. The CDR3 DNA follows: TGTGCCAGCAGCTCGACCGGGGAGCAGTACTTC. This chain connects TRBV11-2 to TRBJ2-7; D call uncertain. Trimming pared 4 bases from V and 7 bases from J, leaving 8 bases between. This CDR3 is 11 amino acids long. Germline V gene lookup returns CDR1 SGHAT and CDR2 FQNNGV.

The genes are TRBV24-1 and TRBJ2-5; D is perhaps TRBD2 (5 bases). The J call may be faulty, since TRBJ2-1 better matches the DNA end. The CDR3 contains 17 residues. The V gene's germline CDR1 is KGHDR and CDR2 SFDVKD. CDR3 sequence reads: CATSDDLRGLGYNEQFF. In DNA form, the CDR3 reads TGTGCCACCAGTGATGATCTAAGAGGGCTCGGATACAATGAGCAGTTCTTC.

The V gene is TRBV28, the J gene TRBJ1-1, with 9 bases aligning to TRBD1. Germline V CDR1 and CDR2: MDHEN, SYDVKM. The CDR3 runs 17 residues. The J segment lost 1 base and the V segment lost 0 bases, leaving 6 bases of the junction unmatched. In DNA, the CDR3 is TGTGCCAGCAGTTTATGGGCTACAGGGGGCGAGAACACTGAAGCTTTCTTT. It specifies CASSLWATGGENTEAFF. The full variable domain, rest sourced from reference TRBV28 and TRBJ1-1, is DVKVTQSSRYLVKRTGEKVFLECVQDMDHENMFWYRQDPGLGLRLIYFSYDVKMKEKGDIPEGYSVSREKKERFSLILESASTNQTSMYLCASSLWATGGENTEAFFGQGTRLTVV.

J is TRBJ2-2 and V is TRBV3-1; 9 bases are shared with TRBD2. CDR3 length: 16 residues. J lost 2 bases, V lost 4 bases, and 5 bases had no gene match. Looked up from germline, CDR1 is LGHDT and CDR2 is YNNKEL (reference sequence). The CDR3 DNA is TGTGCCAGCAGCCTCCTAGCGGGACGCAACACCGGGGAGCTGTTTTTT. It translates to CASSLLAGRNTGELFF.

This clonotype appeared many times. V is TRBV12-3 or TRBV12-4 and J is TRBJ2-3; 10 bases agree with TRBD1. This CDR3 has 14 residues. After removal of 4 bases from V and 5 bases from J, the junction contained 3 bases not matched to a gene. This CDR3 reads CASSWTGGEDTQYF. CDR3 bases: TGTGCCAGCAGTTGGACAGGGGGAGAAGATACGCAGTATTTT.

This clonotype was observed at least ten times. V and J are TRBV10-3 and TRBJ2-7; the D call may be TRBD1 or TRBD2 (5 bases each). This CDR3 has 14 residues. The V end was cut by 3 bases, the J end by 0 bases, with 9 bases between. The germline gives CDR1 ENHRY, CDR2 SYGVKD. CDR3 residues: CAISDRGYSYEQYF. DNA of the CDR3: TGTGCCATCAGTGATCGGGGCTACTCCTACGAGCAGTACTTC.

In its sample, this clonotype was seen a few times. V and J are TRBV2 and TRBJ2-5; D is uncertain. Germline V CDR1 and CDR2: SNHLY, FYNNEI. The V end lost 6 bases, the J end lost 5 bases, and 1 base lay between the germline ends. The CDR3 has 9 residues. Written as DNA, the CDR3 is TGTGCCAGCAGGGAGACCCAGTACTTC. Its protein is CASRETQYF.

This clonotype was picked up a small number of times. CDR3 in DNA: TGTGCCAGCAGTGAAGCGGGTAAACAGCCCCAGCATTTT. It yields the protein CASSEAGKQPQHF. The chain uses TRBV6-1 and TRBJ1-5; D uncertain. Germline values: CDR1 MNHNS, CDR2 SASEGT. With 0 bases removed from V and 7 bases from J, the gap between germline ends came to 7 bases. The CDR3 consists of 13 residues.

The chain recombines TRBV27 with TRBJ2-7; D is unclear. Germline loops: CDR1 MNHEY, CDR2 SMNVEV (reference sequence). Trimming took 5 bases from V and 3 from J, leaving 8 bases between them. The CDR3 spans 12 residues. Here the CDR3 reads CASSGRYYEQYF. CDR3 nucleotide sequence: TGTGCCAGCAGTGGCCGTTACTACGAGCAGTACTTC.

V and J are TRBV10-3 and TRBJ1-6; 7 bases line up with TRBD1. Germline CDR1 ENHRY, CDR2 SYGVKD. The CDR3 is made up of 12 amino acids. Losses at the gene ends were 10 bases for V and 8 bases for J; bases not matched to a gene: 5. The CDR3 region is CASTDRDSPLHF. As DNA, the CDR3 is TGTGCCAGCACCGACAGGGATTCACCCCTCCACTTT.

This clonotype appeared many times. The chain couples TRBV12-3 or TRBV12-4 to TRBJ2-5, with 13 bases that match TRBD2. The trim removed 4 bases at V and 4 bases at J, leaving 6 bases unmatched. This CDR3 spans 16 amino acids. The CDR3 loop is CASSSTSGGSGETQYF. The CDR3 nucleotides are TGTGCCAGCAGTTCGACTAGCGGGGGGTCAGGAGAGACCCAGTACTTC.

In this sample, this clonotype turned up many times. The chain couples TRBV7-3 to TRBJ2-6, with 9 bases lining up with TRBD1. The J segment lost 2 bases and the V segment lost 1 base, leaving 6 bases of the junction unmatched. The CDR3 sequence is 18 residues long. Germline V gene data show CDR1 as SGHTA and CDR2 as FQGTGA. The CDR3 sequence is CASSLRTGGATGANVLTF. CDR3 sequence (DNA): TGTGCCAGCAGCTTAAGAACAGGGGGCGCAACTGGGGCCAACGTCCTGACTTTC. Full variable domain (remainder filled in from reference TRBV7-3 and TRBJ2-6): GAGVSQTPSNKVTEKGKYVELRCDPISGHTALYWYRQSLGQGPEFLIYFQGTGAADDSGLPNDRFFAVRPEGSVSTLKIQRTERGDSAVYLCASSLRTGGATGANVLTFGAGSRLTVL.